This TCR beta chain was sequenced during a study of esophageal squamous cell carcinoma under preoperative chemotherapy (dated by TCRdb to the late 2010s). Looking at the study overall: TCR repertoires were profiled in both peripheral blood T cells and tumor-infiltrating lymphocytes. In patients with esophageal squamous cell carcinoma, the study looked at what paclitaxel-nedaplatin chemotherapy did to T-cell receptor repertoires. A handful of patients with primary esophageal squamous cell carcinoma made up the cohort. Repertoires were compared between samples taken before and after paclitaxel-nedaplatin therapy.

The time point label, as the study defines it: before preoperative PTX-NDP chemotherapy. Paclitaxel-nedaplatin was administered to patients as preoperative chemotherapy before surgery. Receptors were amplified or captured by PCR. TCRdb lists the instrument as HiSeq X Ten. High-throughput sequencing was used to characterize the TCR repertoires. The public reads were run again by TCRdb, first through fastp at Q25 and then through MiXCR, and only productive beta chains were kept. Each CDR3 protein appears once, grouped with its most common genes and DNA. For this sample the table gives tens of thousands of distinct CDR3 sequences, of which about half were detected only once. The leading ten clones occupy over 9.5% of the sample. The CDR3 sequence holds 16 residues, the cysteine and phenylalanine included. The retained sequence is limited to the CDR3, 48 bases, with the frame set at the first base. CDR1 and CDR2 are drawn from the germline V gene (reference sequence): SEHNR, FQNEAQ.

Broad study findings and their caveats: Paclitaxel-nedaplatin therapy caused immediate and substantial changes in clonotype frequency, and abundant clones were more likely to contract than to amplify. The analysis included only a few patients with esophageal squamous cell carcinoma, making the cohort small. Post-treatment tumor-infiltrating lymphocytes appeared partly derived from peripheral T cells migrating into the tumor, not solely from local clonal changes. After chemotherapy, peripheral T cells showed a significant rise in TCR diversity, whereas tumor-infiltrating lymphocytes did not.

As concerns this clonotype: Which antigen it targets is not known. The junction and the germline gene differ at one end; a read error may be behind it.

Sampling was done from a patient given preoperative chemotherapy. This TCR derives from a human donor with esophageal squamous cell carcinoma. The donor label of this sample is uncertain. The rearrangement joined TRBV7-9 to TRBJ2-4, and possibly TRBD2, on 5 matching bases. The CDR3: CASSLLQRRATNMQYF. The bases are TGTGCCAGCAGCTTACTTCAGCGGCGAGCCACAAATATGCAGTACTTT.